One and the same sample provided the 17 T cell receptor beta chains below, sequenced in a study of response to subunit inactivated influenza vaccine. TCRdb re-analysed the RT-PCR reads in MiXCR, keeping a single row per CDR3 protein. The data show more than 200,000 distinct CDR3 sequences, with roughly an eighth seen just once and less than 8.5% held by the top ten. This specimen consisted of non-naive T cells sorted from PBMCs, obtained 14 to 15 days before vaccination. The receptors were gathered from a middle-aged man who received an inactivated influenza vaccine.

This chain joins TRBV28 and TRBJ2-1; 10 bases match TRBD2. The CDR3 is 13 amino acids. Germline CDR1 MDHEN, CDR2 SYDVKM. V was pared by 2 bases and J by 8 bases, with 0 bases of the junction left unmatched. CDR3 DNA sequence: TGTGCCAGCAGTTTAACTAGCGGGGATGAGCAGTTCTTC. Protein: CASSLTSGDEQFF. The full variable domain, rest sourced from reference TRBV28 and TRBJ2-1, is DVKVTQSSRYLVKRTGEKVFLECVQDMDHENMFWYRQDPGLGLRLIYFSYDVKMKEKGDIPEGYSVSREKKERFSLILESASTNQTSMYLCASSLTSGDEQFFGPGTRLTVL.

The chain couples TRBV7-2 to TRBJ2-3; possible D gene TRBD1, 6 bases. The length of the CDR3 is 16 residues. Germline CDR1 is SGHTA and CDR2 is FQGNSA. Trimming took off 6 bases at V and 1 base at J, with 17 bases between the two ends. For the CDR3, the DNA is TGTGCCAGCAGTTCGTATTGGACAGACCGCACAGATACGCAGTATTTT. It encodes CASSSYWTDRTDTQYF.

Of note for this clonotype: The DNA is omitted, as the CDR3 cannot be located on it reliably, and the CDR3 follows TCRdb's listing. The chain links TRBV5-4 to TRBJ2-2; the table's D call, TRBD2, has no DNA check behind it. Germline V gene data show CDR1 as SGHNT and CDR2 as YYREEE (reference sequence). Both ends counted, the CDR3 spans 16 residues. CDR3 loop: CASSFGGRRTGELFFF.

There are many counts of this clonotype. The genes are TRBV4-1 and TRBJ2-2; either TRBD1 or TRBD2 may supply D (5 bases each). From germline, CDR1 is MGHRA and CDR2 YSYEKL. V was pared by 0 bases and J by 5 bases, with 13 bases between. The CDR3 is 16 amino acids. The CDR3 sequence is CASSQESGLPTGELFF. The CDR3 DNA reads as TGCGCCAGCAGCCAAGAATCGGGGCTCCCGACCGGGGAGCTGTTTTTT.

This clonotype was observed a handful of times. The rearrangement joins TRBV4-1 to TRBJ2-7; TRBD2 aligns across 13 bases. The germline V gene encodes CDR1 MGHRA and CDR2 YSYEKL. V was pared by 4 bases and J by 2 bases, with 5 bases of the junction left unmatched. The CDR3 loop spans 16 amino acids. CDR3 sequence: CASSPGTSGNAYEQYF. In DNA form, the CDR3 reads TGCGCCAGCAGCCCCGGGACTAGCGGGAATGCCTACGAGCAGTACTTC.

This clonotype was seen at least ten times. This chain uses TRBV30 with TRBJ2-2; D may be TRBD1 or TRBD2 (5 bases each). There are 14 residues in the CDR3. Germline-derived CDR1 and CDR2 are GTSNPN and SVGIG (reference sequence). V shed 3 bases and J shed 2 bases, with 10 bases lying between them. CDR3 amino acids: CAWRKGPNTGELFF. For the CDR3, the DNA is TGTGCCTGGAGGAAGGGACCAAACACCGGGGAGCTGTTTTTT.

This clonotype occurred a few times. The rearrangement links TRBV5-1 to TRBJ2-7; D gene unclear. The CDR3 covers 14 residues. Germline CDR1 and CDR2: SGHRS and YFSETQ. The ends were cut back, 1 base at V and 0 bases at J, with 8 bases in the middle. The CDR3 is CASSLQVSSYEQYF. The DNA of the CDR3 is TGCGCCAGCAGCTTGCAGGTCAGCTCCTACGAGCAGTACTTC.

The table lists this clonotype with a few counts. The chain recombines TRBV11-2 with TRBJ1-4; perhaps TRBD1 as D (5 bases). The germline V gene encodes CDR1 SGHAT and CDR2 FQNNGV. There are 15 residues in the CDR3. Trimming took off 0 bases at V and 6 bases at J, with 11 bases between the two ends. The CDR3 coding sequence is TGTGCCAGCAGCTTAGATCGGGGGACTTATGAAAAACTGTTTTTT. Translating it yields CASSLDRGTYEKLFF.

CDR3 DNA: TGTGCCAGCAGTCTATCCGGGACAGACTACGAGCAGTACTTC. It codes for CASSLSGTDYEQYF. The V and J genes are TRBV5-6 and TRBJ2-7, with 7 nucleotides matching TRBD1. Per germline, CDR1 SGHDT and CDR2 YYEEEE. The CDR3 runs to 14 residues. V was clipped by 5 bases and J by 3 bases; unmatched bases: 8.

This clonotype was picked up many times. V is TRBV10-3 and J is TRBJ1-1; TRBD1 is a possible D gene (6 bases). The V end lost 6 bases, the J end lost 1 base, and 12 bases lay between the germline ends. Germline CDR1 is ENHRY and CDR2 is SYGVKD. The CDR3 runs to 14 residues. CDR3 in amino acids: CAIREQGKNTEAFF. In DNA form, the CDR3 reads TGTGCCATCAGGGAACAGGGAAAGAACACTGAAGCTTTCTTT.

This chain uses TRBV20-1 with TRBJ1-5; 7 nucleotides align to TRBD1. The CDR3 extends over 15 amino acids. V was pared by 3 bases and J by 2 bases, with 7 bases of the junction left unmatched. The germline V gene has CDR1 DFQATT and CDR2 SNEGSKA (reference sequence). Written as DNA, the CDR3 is TGCAGTGCTAGGCCTGACAGGGTCCGCAATCAGCCCCAGCATTTT. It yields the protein CSARPDRVRNQPQHF.

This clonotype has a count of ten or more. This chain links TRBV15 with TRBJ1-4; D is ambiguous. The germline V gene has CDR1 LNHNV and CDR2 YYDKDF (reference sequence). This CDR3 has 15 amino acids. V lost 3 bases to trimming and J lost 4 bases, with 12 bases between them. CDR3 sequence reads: CATSRDGALNEKLFF. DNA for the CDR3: TGTGCCACCAGCAGGGACGGAGCTCTTAATGAAAAACTGTTTTTT.

Here the CDR3 reads CASSELWTGNEQYF. In nucleotides, the CDR3 is TGTGCCAGCAGTGAACTTTGGACGGGGAACGAGCAGTACTTC. J is TRBJ2-7 and V is TRBV6-1; D perhaps matches TRBD2 (5 bases). The ends were cut back, 2 bases at V and 5 bases at J, with 13 bases in the middle. Per the germline V gene, CDR1 is MNHNS and CDR2 is SASEGT. This CDR3 has 14 residues.

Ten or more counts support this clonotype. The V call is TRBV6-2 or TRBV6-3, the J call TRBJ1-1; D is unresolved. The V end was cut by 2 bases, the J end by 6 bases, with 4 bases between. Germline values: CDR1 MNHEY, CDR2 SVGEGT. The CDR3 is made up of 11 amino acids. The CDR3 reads CASSYPSEAFF. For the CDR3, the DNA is TGTGCCAGCAGTTACCCTTCTGAAGCTTTCTTT.

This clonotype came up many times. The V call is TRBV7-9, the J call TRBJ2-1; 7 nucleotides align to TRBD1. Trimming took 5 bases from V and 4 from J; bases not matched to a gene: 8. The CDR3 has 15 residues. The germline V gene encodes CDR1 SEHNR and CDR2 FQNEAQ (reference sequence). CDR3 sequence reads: CASSPKGARYNEQFF. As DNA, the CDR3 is TGTGCCAGCAGCCCTAAGGGGGCGCGTTACAATGAGCAGTTCTTC.

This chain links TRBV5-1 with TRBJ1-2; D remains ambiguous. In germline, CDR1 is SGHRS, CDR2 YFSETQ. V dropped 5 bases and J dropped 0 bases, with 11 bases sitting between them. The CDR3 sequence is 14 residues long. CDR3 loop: CASRFGPTNYGYTF. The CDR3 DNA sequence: TGCGCCAGCAGATTTGGACCGACTAACTATGGCTACACCTTC.

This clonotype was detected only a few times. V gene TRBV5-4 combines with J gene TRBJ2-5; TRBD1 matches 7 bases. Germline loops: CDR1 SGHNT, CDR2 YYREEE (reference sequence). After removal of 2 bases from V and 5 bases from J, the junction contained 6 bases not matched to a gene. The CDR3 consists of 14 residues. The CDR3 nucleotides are TGTGCCAGCAGCTTTTCGACAGGGTTGGAGACCCAGTACTTC. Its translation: CASSFSTGLETQYF.